A single sample is the source of the 19 T cell receptor beta chains below, sequenced in a study of blood T cell repertoires in COVID-19. Repertoires were generated with immunoSEQ multiplex PCR, while TCRdb's copy carries only in-frame clones and drops some. The sample has approximately 300,000 clones, nearly 90% seen once; the top ten hold less than 6%. The source material was PBMCs or T cells enriched from blood (not recorded which). The receptors shown here come from a woman between 25 and 40 years old who had recovered from COVID-19.

The rearrangement links TRBV7-8 to TRBJ1-1, with D tentatively TRBD1 (5 bases). The CDR3 has 15 amino acids. Trimming removed 5 bases from V and 7 bases from J, with 20 bases in between. Germline V CDR1 and CDR2: SGHVS, FQNEAQ. The CDR3, as DNA: TGTGCCAGCAGCCCTCGGGGGAAAACCTCCATTGAAGCTTTCTTT. Protein sequence: CASSPRGKTSIEAFF.

In its sample, this clone was seen once. The J gene is TRBJ2-3, the V gene TRBV19, with 9 bases fitting TRBD1. V shed 3 bases, J shed 1 base, and the junction held 5 bases outside the gene matches. The CDR3 runs 16 residues. The germline V gene encodes CDR1 LNHDA and CDR2 SQIVND (reference sequence). CDR3 in amino acids: CASSIYRGLGTDTQYF. In DNA, the CDR3 is TGTGCCAGTAGTATTTACAGGGGGCTCGGCACAGATACGCAGTATTTT.

CDR3 DNA: TGTGCCAGCAGCCCCCCCCGCTTACTAGCCAAAAACATTCAGTACTTC. Translating it yields CASSPPRLLAKNIQYF. This chain links TRBV7-2 with TRBJ2-4; D remains unclear. Looked up from germline, CDR1 is SGHTA and CDR2 is FQGNSA. The CDR3 contains 16 residues. V shed 5 bases and J shed 0 bases, with 14 bases lying between them.

This chain uses TRBV6-6 with TRBJ2-2, with TRBD2 matching 11 bases. V was clipped by 5 bases and J by 2 bases; unmatched bases: 10. This CDR3 comprises 18 residues. Germline values: CDR1 MNHNY, CDR2 SVGAGI (reference sequence). The CDR3 DNA sequence: TGTGCCAGCAGTCCGCTGACTAGCGGGGTCTTAAACACCGGGGAGCTGTTTTTT. Amino acid sequence: CASSPLTSGVLNTGELFF.

The chain couples TRBV5-1 to TRBJ1-4; 9 positions agree with TRBD1. CDR1 SGHRS and CDR2 YFSETQ come from the germline V gene. CDR3 length: 16 residues. The V segment lost 2 bases and the J segment 7 bases; nucleotides outside the gene matches: 9. CDR3 in DNA: TGCGCCAGCAGCTTCACAGGGGGCGCGGGCGGTGAAAAACTGTTTTTT. Protein: CASSFTGGAGGEKLFF.

This chain links TRBV3-1 (or the pseudogene TRBV3-2) with TRBJ2-3; D perhaps matches TRBD2 (5 bases). V was pared by 4 bases and J by 5 bases, with 13 bases between. The germline V gene encodes CDR1 LGHDT and CDR2 YNNKEL (reference sequence). CDR3 size: 14 residues. CDR3 coding DNA: TGTGCCAGCAGCCGAGGGATCCGAGTAGATACGCAGTATTTT. Protein: CASSRGIRVDTQYF.

This clone came up once. The V gene is TRBV12-3 or TRBV12-4, the J gene TRBJ1-1; D call uncertain. The CDR3 covers 10 residues. Trimming took off 9 bases at V and 7 bases at J, with 9 bases between the two ends. The CDR3 loop is CASSSFEAFF. CDR3 in DNA: TGTGCCAGTTCGTCCTTTGAAGCTTTCTTT.

The table lists this clone with a few counts. The rearrangement uses TRBV19 and TRBJ2-7, with 7 positions matching TRBD2. The V gene's germline CDR1 is LNHDA and CDR2 SQIVND (reference sequence). The J segment lost 7 bases and the V segment lost 4 bases, leaving 7 bases of the junction unmatched. CDR3 size: 13 residues. This CDR3 reads CASSSGAAGEQYF. In nucleotides, the CDR3 is TGTGCCAGTAGTAGCGGCGCAGCGGGAGAGCAGTACTTC. Full variable domain (outside the CDR3, taken from reference TRBV19 and TRBJ2-7): DGGITQSPKYLFRKEGQNVTLSCEQNLNHDAMYWYRQDPGQGLRLIYYSQIVNDFQKGDIAEGYSVSREKKESFPLTVTSAQKNPTAFYLCASSSGAAGEQYFGPGTRLTVT.

V is TRBV9 and J is TRBJ1-1, with D possibly being TRBD1 (6 bases). This CDR3 contains 19 residues. Germline CDR1 is SGDLS and CDR2 is YYNGEE. Trimming stripped 1 base from V and 4 bases from J, with 26 bases between. CDR3 residues: CASSVTPLGGAGSSTEAFF. CDR3 DNA sequence: TGTGCCAGCAGCGTAACCCCTCTTGGGGGGGCCGGTTCGAGCACTGAAGCTTTCTTT.

Details on this clone: Other DNA variants within this sample encode the same CDR3. J is TRBJ1-1 and V is TRBV19; D might be TRBD1 (5 bases). The V gene's germline CDR1 is LNHDA and CDR2 SQIVND (reference sequence). The CDR3 spans 14 residues. V lost 1 base to trimming and J lost 1 base, with 7 bases between them. In nucleotides, the CDR3 is TGTGCCAGTAGTATAGGACAGAAGAACACTGAAGCTTTCTTT. It is translated as CASSIGQKNTEAFF. Full variable domain (missing parts from reference TRBV19 and TRBJ1-1): DGGITQSPKYLFRKEGQNVTLSCEQNLNHDAMYWYRQDPGQGLRLIYYSQIVNDFQKGDIAEGYSVSREKKESFPLTVTSAQKNPTAFYLCASSIGQKNTEAFFGQGTRLTVV.

The chain couples TRBV5-1 to TRBJ2-3, with TRBD1 identical over 10 bases. The J segment lost 3 bases and the V segment lost 4 bases, leaving 11 bases of the junction unmatched. The germline gives CDR1 SGHRS, CDR2 YFSETQ. The CDR3 has 17 amino acids. The DNA for the CDR3 is TGCGCCAGCAGCGCGGGGACAGGGGAACCTTTAACAGATACGCAGTATTTT. The encoded protein is CASSAGTGEPLTDTQYF. Using reference TRBV5-1 and TRBJ2-3 for the parts outside the CDR3, the full variable domain is KAGVTQTPRYLIKTRGQQVTLSCSPISGHRSVSWYQQTPGQGLQFLFEYFSETQRNKGNFPGRFSGRQFSNSRSEMNVSTLELGDSALYLCASSAGTGEPLTDTQYFGPGTRLTVL.

This sequence joins TRBV19 and TRBJ1-1; perhaps TRBD1 as D (5 bases). CDR1 LNHDA and CDR2 SQIVND come from the germline V gene (reference sequence). V was pared by 5 bases and J by 1 base, with 11 bases between. This CDR3 has 14 residues. As DNA, the CDR3 is TGTGCCAGTAGTTACGACAGCGCGAACACTGAAGCTTTCTTT. Protein product: CASSYDSANTEAFF.

The chain employs TRBV4-1 and TRBJ2-5; 9 bases agree with TRBD2. Trimming cost V 8 bases and J 5 bases; bases outside gene matches: 21. The CDR3 is made up of 18 amino acids. Germline V CDR1 and CDR2: MGHRA, YSYEKL. The CDR3 reads CASGTPGASGAPGETQYF. CDR3 bases: TGCGCCAGCGGCACCCCGGGAGCTAGCGGGGCCCCCGGGGAGACCCAGTACTTC.

The genes are TRBV19 and TRBJ2-7; weak D call: TRBD1 (6 bases). This CDR3 is built from 16 residues. In germline, CDR1 is LNHDA, CDR2 SQIVND (reference sequence). V lost 1 base to trimming and J lost 1 base, with 14 bases between them. The CDR3 DNA sequence: TGTGCCAGTAGTATAGTGTCAGGGGTCGGATCCTACGAGCAGTACTTC. Protein product: CASSIVSGVGSYEQYF.

This rearrangement joins TRBV10-3 to TRBJ1-6; D is perhaps TRBD1 (5 bases). V gave up 1 base and J gave up 11 bases, with 9 bases separating them. Germline V gene lookup returns CDR1 ENHRY and CDR2 SYGVKD. The CDR3 sequence is 13 residues long. Here the CDR3 reads CAISELGRTPLHF. CDR3 sequence (DNA): TGTGCCATCAGTGAGTTGGGGCGGACACCCCTCCACTTT.

The CDR3 bases are TGTGCCAGCAGCTCACAACAGCGGGTCACTGAAGCTTTCTTT. It codes for CASSSQQRVTEAFF. The V and J genes are TRBV5-5 and TRBJ1-1; no clear D gene. The V gene's germline CDR1 is SGHKS and CDR2 YYEKEE (reference sequence). The CDR3 runs to 14 residues. Trimming took off 3 bases at V and 4 bases at J, with 13 bases between the two ends.

The CDR3 loop is CASSIGRGEAFF. The CDR3 nucleotides read TGTGCCAGCAGCATCGGGAGGGGTGAAGCTTTCTTT. V and J are TRBV7-9 and TRBJ1-1; perhaps TRBD1 as D (5 bases). V was shortened by 5 bases and J by 7 bases, with 11 bases between the two germline ends. The V gene's germline CDR1 is SEHNR and CDR2 FQNEAQ (reference sequence). The length of the CDR3 is 12 residues.

The rearrangement uses TRBV5-6 and TRBJ2-1; 12 positions agree with TRBD2. Losses at the gene ends were 0 bases for V and 3 bases for J; bases not matched to a gene: 4. This CDR3 region has 17 residues. Germline assignment: CDR1 SGHDT and CDR2 YYEEEE. For the CDR3, the DNA is TGTGCCAGCAGCTTGGCTAGACTAGCGGGGGACTACAATGAGCAGTTCTTC. Protein sequence: CASSLARLAGDYNEQFF. Together with reference TRBV5-6 and TRBJ2-1, the CDR3 gives the full variable domain: DAGVTQSPTHLIKTRGQQVTLRCSPKSGHDTVSWYQQALGQGPQFIFQYYEEEERQRGNFPDRFSGHQFPNYSSELNVNALLLGDSALYLCASSLARLAGDYNEQFFGPGTRLTVL.

The gene calls are TRBV2 and TRBJ1-1; the match to TRBD1 covers 7 bases. The CDR3 totals 15 residues. V lost 4 bases to trimming and J lost 0 bases; unmatched junction nucleotides: 5. The germline CDR1 and CDR2 sequences are SNHLY and FYNNEI. The CDR3 DNA sequence: TGTGCCAGCAGTGCGACAGGGTCCGTGAACACTGAAGCTTTCTTT. As protein: CASSATGSVNTEAFF.